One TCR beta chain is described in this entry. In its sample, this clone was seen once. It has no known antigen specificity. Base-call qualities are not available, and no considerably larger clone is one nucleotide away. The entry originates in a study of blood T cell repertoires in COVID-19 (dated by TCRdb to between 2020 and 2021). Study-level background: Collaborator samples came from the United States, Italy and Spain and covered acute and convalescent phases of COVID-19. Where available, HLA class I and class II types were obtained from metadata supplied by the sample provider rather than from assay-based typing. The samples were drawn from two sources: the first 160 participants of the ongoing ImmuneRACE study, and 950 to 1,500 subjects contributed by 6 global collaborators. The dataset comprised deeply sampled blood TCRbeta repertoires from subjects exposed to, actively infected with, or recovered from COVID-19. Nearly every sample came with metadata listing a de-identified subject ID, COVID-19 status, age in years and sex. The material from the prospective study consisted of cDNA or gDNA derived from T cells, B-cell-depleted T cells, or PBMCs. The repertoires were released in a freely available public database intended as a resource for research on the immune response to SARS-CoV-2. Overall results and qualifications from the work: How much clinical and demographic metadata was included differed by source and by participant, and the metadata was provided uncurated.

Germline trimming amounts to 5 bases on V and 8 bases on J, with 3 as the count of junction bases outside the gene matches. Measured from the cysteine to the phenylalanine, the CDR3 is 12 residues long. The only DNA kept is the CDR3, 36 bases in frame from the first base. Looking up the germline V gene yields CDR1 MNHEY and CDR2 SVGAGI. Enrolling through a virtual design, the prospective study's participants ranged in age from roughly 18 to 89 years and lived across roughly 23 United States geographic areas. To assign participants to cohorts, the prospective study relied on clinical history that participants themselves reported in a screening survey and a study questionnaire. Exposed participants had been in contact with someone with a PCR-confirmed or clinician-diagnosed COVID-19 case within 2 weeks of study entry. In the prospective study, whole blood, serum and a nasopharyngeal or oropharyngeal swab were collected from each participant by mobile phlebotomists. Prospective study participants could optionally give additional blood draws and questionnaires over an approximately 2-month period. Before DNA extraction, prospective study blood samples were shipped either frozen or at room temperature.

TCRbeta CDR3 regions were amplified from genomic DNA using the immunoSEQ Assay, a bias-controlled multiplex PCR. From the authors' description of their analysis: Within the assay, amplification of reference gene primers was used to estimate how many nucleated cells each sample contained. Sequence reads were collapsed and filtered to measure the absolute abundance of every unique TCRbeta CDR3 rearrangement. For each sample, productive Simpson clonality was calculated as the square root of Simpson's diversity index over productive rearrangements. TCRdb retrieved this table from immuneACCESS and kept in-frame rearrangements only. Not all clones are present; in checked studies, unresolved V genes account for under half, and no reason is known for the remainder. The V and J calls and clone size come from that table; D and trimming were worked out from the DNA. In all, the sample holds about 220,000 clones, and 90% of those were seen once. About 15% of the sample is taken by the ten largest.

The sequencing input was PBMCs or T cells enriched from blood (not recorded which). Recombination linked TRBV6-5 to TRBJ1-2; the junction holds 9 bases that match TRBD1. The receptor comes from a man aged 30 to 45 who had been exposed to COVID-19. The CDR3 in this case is CASSTGGNGYTF. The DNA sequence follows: TGTGCCAGCAGTACAGGGGGCAACGGCTACACCTTC.